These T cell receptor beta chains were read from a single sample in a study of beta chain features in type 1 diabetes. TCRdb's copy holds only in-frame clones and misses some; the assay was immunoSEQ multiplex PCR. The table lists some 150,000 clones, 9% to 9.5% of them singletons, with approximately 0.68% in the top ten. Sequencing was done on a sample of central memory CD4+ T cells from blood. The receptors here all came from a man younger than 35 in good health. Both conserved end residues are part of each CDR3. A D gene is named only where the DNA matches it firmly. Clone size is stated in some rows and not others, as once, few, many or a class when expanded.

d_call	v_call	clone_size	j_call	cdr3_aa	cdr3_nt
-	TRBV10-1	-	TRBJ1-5	CASSAGVQPQHF	TGCGCCAGCAGCGCAGGGGTCCAGCCCCAGCATTTT
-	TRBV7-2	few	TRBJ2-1	CASLAVDPTEQFF	TGTGCCAGCTTAGCCGTAGATCCGACTGAGCAGTTCTTC
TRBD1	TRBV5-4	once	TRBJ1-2	CASSRRQGAGYTF	TGTGCCAGCAGTCGCCGGCAGGGGGCAGGCTACACCTTC
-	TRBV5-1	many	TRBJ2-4	CASSSEGGPENIQYF	TGCGCCAGCAGCTCGGAAGGGGGTCCGGAAAACATTCAGTACTTC
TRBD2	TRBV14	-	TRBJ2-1	CASSSPGAGGGLNEQFF	TGTGCCAGCAGCTCCCCGGGGGCGGGGGGAGGCTTGAATGAGCAGTTCTTC
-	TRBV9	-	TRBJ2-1	CAWGPGGLYNEQFF	TGTGCCTGGGGGCCGGGGGGCCTCTACAATGAGCAGTTCTTC
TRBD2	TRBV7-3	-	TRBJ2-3	CASSRTSASDTQYF	TGTGCCAGCAGCCGGACTAGCGCATCAGATACGCAGTATTTT
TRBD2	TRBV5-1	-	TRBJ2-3	CASIGLAGEDTQYF	TGCGCCAGCATCGGACTAGCCGGGGAAGATACGCAGTATTTT
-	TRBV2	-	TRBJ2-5	CASNRAGETQYF	TGTGCCAGCAATAGGGCAGGGGAGACCCAGTACTTC
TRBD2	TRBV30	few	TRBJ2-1	CAWSVWRGSSYNEQFF	TGTGCCTGGAGTGTGTGGCGGGGGAGCTCCTACAATGAGCAGTTCTTC
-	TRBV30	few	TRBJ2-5	CAWSVARTGRGETQYF	TGTGCCTGGAGTGTAGCCAGGACAGGGCGGGGGGAGACCCAGTACTTC
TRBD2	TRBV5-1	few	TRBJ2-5	CASRSGLAATQETQYF	TGCGCCAGCAGATCTGGTCTAGCGGCGACCCAAGAGACCCAGTACTTC
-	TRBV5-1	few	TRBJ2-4	CASSSWTALAKNIQYF	TGCGCCAGCAGCTCCTGGACAGCGCTAGCCAAAAACATTCAGTACTTC
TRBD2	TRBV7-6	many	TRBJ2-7	CASSSRYSGGNSYEQYF	TGTGCCAGCAGCTCCCGATATAGCGGGGGTAATTCCTACGAGCAGTACTTC
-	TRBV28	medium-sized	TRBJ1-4	CASSITPLFSLATNEKLFF	TGTGCCAGCAGTATAACGCCACTCTTTTCACTTGCAACTAATGAAAAACTGTTTTTT
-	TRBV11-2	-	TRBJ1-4	CASSLDRFRNEKLFF	TGTGCCAGCAGCTTAGATCGATTCAGAAATGAAAAACTGTTTTTT
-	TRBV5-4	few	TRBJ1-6	CASSLVGINSPLHF	TGTGCCAGCAGCTTGGTCGGTATTAATTCACCCCTCCACTTT
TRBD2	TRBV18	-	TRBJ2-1	CASSPTSGGGYNEQFF	TGTGCCAGCTCACCCACCAGCGGGGGGGGCTACAATGAGCAGTTCTTC
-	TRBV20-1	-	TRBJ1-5	CSALSGQPQHF	TGCAGTGCTCTCAGTGGTCAGCCCCAGCATTTT
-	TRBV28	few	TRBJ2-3	CASSLSQGQGYF	TGTGCCAGCAGTTTATCCCAGGGACAAGGGTATTTT
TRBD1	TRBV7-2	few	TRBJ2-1	CASSPSPGQGYYNEQFF	TGTGCCAGCAGCCCCAGCCCGGGACAGGGGTACTACAATGAGCAGTTCTTC
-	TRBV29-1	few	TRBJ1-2	CSVEEGGYTF	TGCAGCGTTGAAGAGGGGGGATACACCTTC
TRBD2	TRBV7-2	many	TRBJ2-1	CASSSQRASGDSNEQFF	TGTGCCAGCAGCTCCCAACGGGCCAGCGGGGATTCCAATGAGCAGTTCTTC
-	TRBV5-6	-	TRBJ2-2	CASSLGRVSTGELFF	TGTGCCAGCAGCTTGGGCAGGGTATCCACCGGGGAGCTGTTTTTT
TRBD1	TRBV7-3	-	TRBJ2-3	CASSDLGGSADTQYF	TGTGCCAGCAGCGATTTAGGGGGCAGCGCAGATACGCAGTATTTT
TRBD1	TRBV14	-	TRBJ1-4	CASSRFPGQGNEKLFF	TGTGCCAGCAGCCGCTTTCCGGGACAGGGAAATGAAAAACTGTTTTTT
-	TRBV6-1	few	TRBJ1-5	CASSEMRDQPQHF	TGTGCCAGCAGTGAAATGAGGGATCAGCCCCAGCATTTT
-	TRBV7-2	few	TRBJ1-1	CASSLGQNTEAFF	TGTGCCAGCAGCTTAGGACAGAACACTGAAGCTTTCTTT
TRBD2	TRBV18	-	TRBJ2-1	CASSPPGSSGGYNEQFF	TGTGCCAGCTCACCACCGGGTTCTAGCGGGGGGTACAATGAGCAGTTCTTC
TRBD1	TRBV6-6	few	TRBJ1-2	CASSYRGTGAYGYTF	TGTGCCAGCAGTTACCGAGGGACAGGGGCCTATGGCTACACCTTC
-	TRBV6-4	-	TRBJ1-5	CASSDEVNQPQHF	TGTGCCAGCAGTGACGAGGTTAATCAGCCCCAGCATTTT
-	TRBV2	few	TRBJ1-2	CASRRNAGAETYGYTF	TGTGCCAGCAGGAGGAATGCAGGGGCCGAAACCTATGGCTACACCTTC
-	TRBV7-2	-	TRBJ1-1	CASSFYGANTEAFF	TGTGCCAGCAGCTTTTACGGAGCGAACACTGAAGCTTTCTTT
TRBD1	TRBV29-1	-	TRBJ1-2	CSVASGQGYDGYTF	TGCAGCGTTGCATCGGGACAGGGGTACGATGGCTACACCTTC
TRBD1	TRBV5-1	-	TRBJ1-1	CASSLTGGTEAFF	TGCGCCAGCAGCTTGACAGGGGGCACTGAAGCTTTCTTT
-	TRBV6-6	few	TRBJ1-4	CASSSAWAGEEKLFF	TGTGCCAGCAGTTCCGCTTGGGCAGGGGAGGAAAAACTGTTTTTT
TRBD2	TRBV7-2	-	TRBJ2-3	CASSLGPAGLHTDTQYF	TGTGCCAGCAGCTTAGGGCCAGCGGGGCTTCACACAGATACGCAGTATTTT
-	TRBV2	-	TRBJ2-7	CASSGIVPYEQYF	TGTGCCAGCAGTGGTATAGTACCCTACGAGCAGTACTTC
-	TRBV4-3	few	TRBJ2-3	CASSQQILTDTQYF	TGCGCCAGCAGCCAACAAATCCTAACAGATACGCAGTATTTT
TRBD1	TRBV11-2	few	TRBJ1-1	CASSLDLVTGEAFF	TGTGCCAGCAGCTTAGATCTGGTGACAGGGGAAGCTTTCTTT
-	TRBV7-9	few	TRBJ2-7	CASSLWVWGSSYEQYF	TGTGCCAGCAGCTTATGGGTTTGGGGCAGCTCCTACGAGCAGTACTTC
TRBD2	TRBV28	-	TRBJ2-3	CASSQTSGGARDTQYF	TGTGCCAGCAGCCAAACTAGCGGGGGGGCTAGAGATACGCAGTATTTT
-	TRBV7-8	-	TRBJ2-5	CASSDGYETQYF	TGTGCCAGCAGCGACGGGTACGAGACCCAGTACTTC
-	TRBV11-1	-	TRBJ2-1	CAAKEGRTNNEQFF	TGTGCCGCTAAAGAGGGCCGTACCAACAATGAGCAGTTCTTC
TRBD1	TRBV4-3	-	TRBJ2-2	CASSQGQGGRAAGELFF	TGCGCCAGCAGCCAAGGTCAAGGGGGCAGGGCGGCGGGGGAGCTGTTTTTT